This T cell receptor beta chain derives from a study of blood T cells in healthy people across ages. It was with a sample-barcoded 5' primer and a J-beta primer mix that a second PCR of about 7 to 12 cycles was run. TCRdb analysed the 5' RACE reads with MiXCR anew, one entry per CDR3 protein. The data show about 970,000 distinct CDR3 sequences, with about 51% seen just once and over 20% held by the top ten. Looked up from germline, CDR1 is DFQATT and CDR2 is SNEGSKA (reference sequence). The CDR3 length is 14 residues. V was pared by 5 bases and J by 10 bases, with 14 bases of the junction left unmatched.

This TCR was recovered from a woman between 55 and 75 years old in good health. The chain joins TRBV20-1 to TRBJ2-1; 7 bases agree with TRBD2. Sequenced: blood. DNA of the CDR3: TGCAGTGCTCACGCGGGTTATGGAGCGGGAGAGCAGTTCTTC. Translating it yields CSAHAGYGAGEQFF.